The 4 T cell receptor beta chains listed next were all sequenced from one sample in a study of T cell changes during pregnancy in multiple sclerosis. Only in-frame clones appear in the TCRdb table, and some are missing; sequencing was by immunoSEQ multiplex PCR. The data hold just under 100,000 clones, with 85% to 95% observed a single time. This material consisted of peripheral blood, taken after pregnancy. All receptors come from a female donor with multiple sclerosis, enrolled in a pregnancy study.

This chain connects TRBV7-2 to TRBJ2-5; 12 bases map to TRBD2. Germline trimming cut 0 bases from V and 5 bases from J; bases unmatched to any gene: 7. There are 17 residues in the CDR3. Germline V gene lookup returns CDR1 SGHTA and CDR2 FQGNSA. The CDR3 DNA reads TGTGCCAGCAGCTTAGCTAGGACTAGCGGGGCCCAGGAGACCCAGTACTTC. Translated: CASSLARTSGAQETQYF.

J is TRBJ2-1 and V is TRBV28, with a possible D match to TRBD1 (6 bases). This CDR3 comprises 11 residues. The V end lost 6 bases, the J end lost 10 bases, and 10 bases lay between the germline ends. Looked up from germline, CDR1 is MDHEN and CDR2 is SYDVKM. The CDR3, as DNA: TGTGCCAGCAGCAGACAGGAGGAGCAGTTCTTC. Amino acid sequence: CASSRQEEQFF.

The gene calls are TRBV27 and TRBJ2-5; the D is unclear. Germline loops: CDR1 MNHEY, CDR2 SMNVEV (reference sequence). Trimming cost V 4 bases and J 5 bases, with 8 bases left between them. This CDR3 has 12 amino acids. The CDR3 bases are TGTGCCAGCAGTTCGGTCGGGGAGACCCAGTACTTC. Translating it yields CASSSVGETQYF.

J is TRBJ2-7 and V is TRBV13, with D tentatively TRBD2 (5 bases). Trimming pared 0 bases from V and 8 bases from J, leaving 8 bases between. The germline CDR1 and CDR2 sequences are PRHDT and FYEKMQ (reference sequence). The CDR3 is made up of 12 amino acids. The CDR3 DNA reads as TGTGCCAGCAGCTTAGGCTCCGGGAAGCAGTACTTC. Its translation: CASSLGSGKQYF.